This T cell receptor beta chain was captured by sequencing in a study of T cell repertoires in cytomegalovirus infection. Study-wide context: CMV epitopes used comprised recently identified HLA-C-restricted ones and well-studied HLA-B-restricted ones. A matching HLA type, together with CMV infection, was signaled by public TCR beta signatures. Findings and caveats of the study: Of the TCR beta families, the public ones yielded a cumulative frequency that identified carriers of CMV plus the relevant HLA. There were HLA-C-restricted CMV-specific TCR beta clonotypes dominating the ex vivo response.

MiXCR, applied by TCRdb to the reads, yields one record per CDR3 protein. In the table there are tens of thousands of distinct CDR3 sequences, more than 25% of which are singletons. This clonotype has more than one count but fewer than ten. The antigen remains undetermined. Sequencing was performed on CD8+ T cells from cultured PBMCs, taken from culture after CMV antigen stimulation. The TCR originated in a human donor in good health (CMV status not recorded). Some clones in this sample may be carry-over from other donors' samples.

CDR3 protein: CASSSPGGSTDTQYF. The CDR3 DNA is TGTGCCAGCAGCTCTCCGGGGGGGTCCACAGATACGCAGTATTTT. The J gene is TRBJ2-3, the V gene TRBV7-8; 8 bases are shared with TRBD2. The CDR3 loop spans 15 amino acids. Germline V gives CDR1 SGHVS, CDR2 FQNEAQ. Trimming removed 4 bases from V and 2 bases from J; junction bases left unmatched: 5.